This T cell receptor beta chain was retrieved from a study of cytomegalovirus exposure and HLA in healthy donors. Study overall: An earlier analysis found 117 million unique TCR beta sequences from about 190 million T cells.

Study observations and caveats: The productive fraction for most TCR beta V segments was about 90% or about 30% in an earlier analysis.

A word on this clone: Its antigen is undetermined.

The PCR made use of 60 Vbeta and 13 Jbeta primers. Measured with immunoSEQ multiplex PCR; TCRdb has only the in-frame clones, and not every one. The repertoire consists of over 150,000 clones, with 68% occurring once and the leading ten covering 1.1% to 1.5%. The receptor comes from a man aged 45 to 65 in good health and CMV-seronegative. The sample comprised PBMCs.

CDR3 DNA: TGTGCCAGCAGTCAGGGGCGGAACACTGAAGCTTTCTTT. As protein: CASSQGRNTEAFF. The chain recombines TRBV11-2 with TRBJ1-1; a weak D match, TRBD1 (6 bases). Germline CDR1 is SGHAT and CDR2 is FQNNGV. The CDR3 has 13 residues. V was shortened by 6 bases and J by 1 base, with 9 bases between the two germline ends.